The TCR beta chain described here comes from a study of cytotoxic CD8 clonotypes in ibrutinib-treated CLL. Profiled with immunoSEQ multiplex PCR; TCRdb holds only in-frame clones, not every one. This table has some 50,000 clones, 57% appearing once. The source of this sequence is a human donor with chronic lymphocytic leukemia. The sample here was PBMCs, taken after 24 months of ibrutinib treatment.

DNA of the CDR3: TGCGCCAGCAGCGGCCAGGGGACGGGAAACACCATATATTTT. Residues: CASSGQGTGNTIYF. The chain links TRBV5-1 to TRBJ1-3, with D perhaps TRBD1 (6 bases). The germline CDR1 and CDR2 sequences are SGHRS and YFSETQ. V was pared by 4 bases and J by 4 bases, with 12 bases between. The CDR3 sequence is 14 residues long.